Following are 28 T cell receptor beta chains from one sample sequenced in a study of shared clonotypes between healthy human individuals. Naive CD8 cells were CD45RO-negative, positively selected for CCR7, excluding terminally differentiated effector memory CD45RA+ cells. The data were produced by immunoSEQ multiplex PCR, yet TCRdb's version contains in-frame clones alone and is incomplete. The repertoire holds about 550,000 clones, with nearly 97% as singletons. The specimen was naive CD8+ T cells sorted from blood. The receptors shown here come from a woman aged 25 to 39 in good health.

V gene TRBV10-3 combines with J gene TRBJ2-1; tentatively, D is TRBD2 (5 bases). The CDR3 length is 15 residues. Between the trimmed V and J ends, which lost 2 bases and 9 bases, there was a span of 17 bases. Germline assignment: CDR1 ENHRY and CDR2 SYGVKD. CDR3 bases: TGTGCCATCAGTGAGGGGCCCAAGGGAGAGAGTGAGCAGTTCTTC. Its protein product is CAISEGPKGESEQFF.

The rearrangement uses TRBV10-3 and TRBJ1-1, with D unclear. Deletions cut 0 bases from V and 3 bases from J, with 8 bases between. The CDR3 runs to 14 residues. Germline lookup yields CDR1 ENHRY and CDR2 SYGVKD. The CDR3 bases are TGTGCCATCAGTGAGTCCAATTATTACACTGAAGCTTTCTTT. Translation: CAISESNYYTEAFF.

This sequence joins TRBV27 and TRBJ2-1; 8 bases align to TRBD2. Germline assignment: CDR1 MNHEY and CDR2 SMNVEV (reference sequence). The CDR3 has 15 amino acids. The V gene end was trimmed by 0 bases and the J gene end by 6 bases; junction bases not matched to a gene: 4. The CDR3 nucleotides read TGTGCCAGCAGTTTATCAGGAACTAGCGGCAATGAGCAGTTCTTC. This gives the protein CASSLSGTSGNEQFF.

Comments on this clone: The sample contains more than one DNA sequence encoding this CDR3. The chain links TRBV9 to TRBJ2-7, with 13 bases that match TRBD2. The CDR3 spans 14 residues. V gave up 3 bases and J gave up 4 bases; unmatched junction bases: 1. The germline gives CDR1 SGDLS, CDR2 YYNGEE. Here the CDR3 reads CASSAGLAGYEQYF. CDR3 DNA sequence: TGTGCCAGCAGCGCGGGACTAGCGGGATACGAGCAGTACTTC.

The chain combines TRBV10-2 with TRBJ1-5; D remains unclear. V was shortened by 2 bases and J by 7 bases, with 6 bases between the two germline ends. Germline V gives CDR1 WSHSY, CDR2 SAAADI. This CDR3 is 12 amino acids long. DNA for the CDR3: TGCGCCAGCAGTGAGGACAAACAGCCCCAGCATTTT. Its protein is CASSEDKQPQHF.

This chain connects TRBV27 to TRBJ1-4; 10 bases map to TRBD1. The germline CDR1 and CDR2 sequences are MNHEY and SMNVEV (reference sequence). The length of the CDR3 is 14 residues. Unmatched junction bases numbered 7, after V lost 5 bases and J lost 10 bases. The CDR3 sequence: CASSLTGGAGKLFF. For the CDR3, the DNA is TGTGCCAGCAGTCTGACAGGGGGCGCGGGAAAACTGTTTTTT.

The rearrangement uses TRBV10-3 and TRBJ2-5; 9 nucleotides line up with TRBD1. The J segment lost 5 bases and the V segment lost 0 bases, leaving 4 bases of the junction unmatched. Germline V gene sequence: CDR1 ENHRY, CDR2 SYGVKD. This CDR3 has 15 residues. The CDR3 DNA follows: TGTGCCATCAGTGAGTCGGGGACAGGGATCGAGACCCAGTACTTC. Its protein product is CAISESGTGIETQYF.

This clone was seen once. At the DNA level, this CDR3 is encoded by other sequences in the same sample as well. The chain couples TRBV5-1 to TRBJ1-1; no definite D call. The germline V gene has CDR1 SGHRS and CDR2 YFSETQ. V was clipped by 0 bases and J by 1 base, with 4 bases between them. The CDR3 consists of 13 residues. The CDR3: CASSLGRNTEAFF. DNA of the CDR3: TGCGCCAGCAGCTTGGGTAGGAACACTGAAGCTTTCTTT. The full variable domain, with the rest looked up from reference TRBV5-1 and TRBJ1-1, is KAGVTQTPRYLIKTRGQQVTLSCSPISGHRSVSWYQQTPGQGLQFLFEYFSETQRNKGNFPGRFSGRQFSNSRSEMNVSTLELGDSALYLCASSLGRNTEAFFGQGTRLTVV.

The chain joins TRBV5-5 to TRBJ2-5; 9 bases agree with TRBD1. The CDR3 consists of 14 residues. Trimming took 6 bases from V and 4 from J; bases not matched to a gene: 7. Looked up from germline, CDR1 is SGHKS and CDR2 is YYEKEE (reference sequence). CDR3 sequence reads: CASISRTGVETQYF. In DNA, the CDR3 is TGTGCCAGCATTTCCCGGACAGGGGTAGAGACCCAGTACTTC.

The chain carries TRBV18 and TRBJ1-1, with D uncertain. Germline V lookup: CDR1 KGHSH, CDR2 LQKENI. The V end lost 3 bases, the J end lost 3 bases, and 5 bases lay between the germline ends. This CDR3 spans 12 amino acids. CDR3 region: CASSPVDTEAFF. DNA of the CDR3: TGTGCCAGCTCACCGGTGGACACTGAAGCTTTCTTT.

V usage is TRBV29-1 and J usage is TRBJ2-1, with 12 bases lining up with TRBD2. CDR1 is SQVTM and CDR2 is ANQGSEA in the germline V gene. V shed 4 bases and J 6 bases; nucleotides not matched to a gene: 7. The CDR3 runs 15 residues. The CDR3 is CSVVEASGRVNEQFF. CDR3 bases: TGCAGCGTTGTTGAGGCTAGCGGGAGGGTCAATGAGCAGTTCTTC.

V is TRBV4-1 and J is TRBJ2-7; 13 nucleotides agree with TRBD2. The germline CDR1 and CDR2 sequences are MGHRA and YSYEKL. Trimming cost V 4 bases and J 4 bases; bases outside gene matches: 4. This CDR3 comprises 15 residues. The CDR3 sequence is CASSLWTSGSYEQYF. CDR3 nucleotides: TGCGCCAGCAGCCTCTGGACTAGCGGGAGTTACGAGCAGTACTTC.

The gene calls are TRBV28 and TRBJ2-7; TRBD1 is a possible D gene (5 bases). The CDR3 runs to 17 residues. Germline lookup yields CDR1 MDHEN and CDR2 SYDVKM. V gave up 3 bases and J gave up 5 bases, with 23 bases separating them. The CDR3 spells CASSLNLRQISVNEQYF. The CDR3, as DNA: TGTGCCAGCAGTTTGAACCTCCGACAGATCTCAGTAAACGAGCAGTACTTC. Looking up the rest from reference TRBV28 and TRBJ2-7 gives the full variable domain: DVKVTQSSRYLVKRTGEKVFLECVQDMDHENMFWYRQDPGLGLRLIYFSYDVKMKEKGDIPEGYSVSREKKERFSLILESASTNQTSMYLCASSLNLRQISVNEQYFGPGTRLTVT.

V gene TRBV4-2 combines with J gene TRBJ2-5; perhaps TRBD2 as D (6 bases). The CDR3 runs to 16 residues. Trimming removed 0 bases at V and 6 bases at J, with 17 bases between. In germline, CDR1 is LGHNA, CDR2 YNFKEQ. The CDR3 coding sequence is TGTGCCAGCAGCCAAGATGTCTTCGGGGGAAGTCAGACCCAGTACTTC. Residues: CASSQDVFGGSQTQYF.

The chain employs TRBV19 and TRBJ2-1, with D perhaps TRBD1 (5 bases). Looked up from germline, CDR1 is LNHDA and CDR2 is SQIVND (reference sequence). Trimming removed 5 bases from V and 2 bases from J, with 19 bases in between. CDR3 length: 17 amino acids. The CDR3 DNA follows: TGTGCCAGTAGTCCGCCGATAACCAGGGAAACCTACAATGAGCAGTTCTTC. Translated: CASSPPITRETYNEQFF.

The V and J genes are TRBV27 and TRBJ1-1; perhaps TRBD1 as D (5 bases). The CDR3 spans 15 residues. Germline assignment: CDR1 MNHEY and CDR2 SMNVEV (reference sequence). V was cut by 7 bases and J by 1 base, with 16 bases left in between. The CDR3 loop is CASNPRGAENTEAFF. CDR3 DNA: TGTGCCAGCAATCCCCGCGGGGCCGAGAACACTGAAGCTTTCTTT.

The V gene is TRBV27, the J gene TRBJ1-2; 11 nucleotides agree with TRBD1. This CDR3 region has 12 residues. Germline CDR1 and CDR2: MNHEY and SMNVEV (reference sequence). Germline trimming cut 10 bases from V and 8 bases from J; bases unmatched to any gene: 6. The CDR3 DNA is TGTGCCATCGGGACAGGGGGAAAAGGCTACACCTTC. Protein: CAIGTGGKGYTF.

The V call is TRBV28, the J call TRBJ2-6, with D unclear. This CDR3 region has 14 residues. Per the germline V gene, CDR1 is MDHEN and CDR2 is SYDVKM. V lost 6 bases to trimming and J lost 0 bases, with 6 bases between them. The CDR3 region is CASRAFSGANVLTF. In DNA, the CDR3 is TGTGCCAGCAGAGCCTTCTCTGGGGCCAACGTCCTGACTTTC.

This clone is a singleton in its sample. This chain connects TRBV10-1 to TRBJ2-1; D is ambiguous. The CDR3 extends over 16 amino acids. V was pared by 3 bases and J by 0 bases, with 12 bases between. Germline V lookup: CDR1 WNHNN, CDR2 SYGVQD (reference sequence). The CDR3 coding sequence is TGCGCCAGCAGTGAATATCCGGAAAACTCCTACAATGAGCAGTTCTTC. Encoded protein: CASSEYPENSYNEQFF.

The chain has TRBV7-9 and TRBJ1-2; 11 positions agree with TRBD1. Germline V gene data show CDR1 as SEHNR and CDR2 as FQNEAQ (reference sequence). V shed 4 bases and J 8 bases; nucleotides not matched to a gene: 6. The CDR3 totals 14 residues. CDR3 nucleotide sequence: TGTGCCAGCAGCTCCGAGGACAGGGGGCGCGGCTACACCTTC. Encoded protein: CASSSEDRGRGYTF.

The chain combines TRBV19 with TRBJ2-1; TRBD1 might be the D (6 bases). The germline V and J ends were trimmed by 5 bases and 2 bases, with 16 bases remaining between them. This CDR3 is built from 16 residues. CDR1 LNHDA and CDR2 SQIVND come from the germline V gene (reference sequence). The CDR3 DNA reads as TGTGCCAGTAGTGCGACAGGTCCGGGGCCCTACAATGAGCAGTTCTTC. Encoded protein: CASSATGPGPYNEQFF.

A single count supports this clone. The chain is built from TRBV6-5 and TRBJ2-1; perhaps TRBD2 as D (5 bases). CDR3 size: 13 residues. Germline CDR1 MNHEY, CDR2 SVGAGI. The V end lost 10 bases, the J end lost 0 bases, and 10 bases lay between the germline ends. This chain's CDR3 is CATWTASYNEQFF. In nucleotides, the CDR3 is TGTGCCACCTGGACTGCCTCCTACAATGAGCAGTTCTTC.

The gene calls are TRBV6-1 and TRBJ2-7; TRBD2 might be the D (6 bases). Germline-derived CDR1 and CDR2 are MNHNS and SASEGT. The CDR3 covers 15 residues. V gave up 2 bases and J gave up 1 base, with 12 bases separating them. For the CDR3, the DNA is TGTGCCAGCAGTGAAATAATGGAGGGGTCCTACGAGCAGTACTTC. Its protein product is CASSEIMEGSYEQYF.

Turning to this clone: This specimen includes other DNA sequences encoding the same CDR3. This chain links TRBV27 with TRBJ1-5, with unresolved D. The V gene's germline CDR1 is MNHEY and CDR2 SMNVEV (reference sequence). The CDR3 extends over 14 amino acids. Trimming left V 1 base short and J 1 base short, with 5 bases between. CDR3 protein: CASSLLGSNQPQHF. For the CDR3, the DNA is TGTGCCAGCAGTTTATTGGGGAGCAATCAGCCCCAGCATTTT.

The V gene is TRBV28, the J gene TRBJ2-1, with 11 bases that match TRBD2. V trimming: 4 bases; J trimming: 0 bases; junction bases outside the gene matches: 14. CDR1 is MDHEN and CDR2 is SYDVKM in the germline V gene. There are 20 residues in the CDR3. The CDR3 DNA reads TGTGCCAGCAGTTATCCGACCATCCCTAGCGGGAGGATCTCCTACAATGAGCAGTTCTTC. This codes for CASSYPTIPSGRISYNEQFF.

The gene calls are TRBV5-4 and TRBJ2-3; the match to TRBD2 covers 8 bases. CDR3 length: 13 residues. CDR1 and CDR2 (germline): SGHNT, YYREEE (reference sequence). J gave up 5 bases and V 6 bases, and 5 bases lay outside the gene matches. The CDR3: CASTGGPEDTQYF. The CDR3 coding sequence is TGTGCCAGCACGGGGGGGCCGGAAGATACGCAGTATTTT.

This chain uses TRBV2 with TRBJ2-5; 11 bases are a match to TRBD2. With V trimmed by 0 bases and J by 4 bases, 4 bases remained unmatched. Germline V gives CDR1 SNHLY, CDR2 FYNNEI. CDR3 length: 16 amino acids. CDR3 coding DNA: TGTGCCAGCAGTGAAGCCTCACTAGCGGGAGTAGAGACCCAGTACTTC. Translating gives CASSEASLAGVETQYF.

In its sample, this clone was seen once. The V call is TRBV19, the J call TRBJ2-1; D possibly uses TRBD1 or TRBD2 (5 bases each). V lost 3 bases, J lost 7 bases, and 13 bases lay in between. This CDR3 spans 14 amino acids. CDR1 and CDR2 (germline): LNHDA, SQIVND (reference sequence). The CDR3 reads CASSIYGTVNEQFF. The DNA of the CDR3 is TGTGCCAGTAGTATCTACGGGACCGTAAATGAGCAGTTCTTC.